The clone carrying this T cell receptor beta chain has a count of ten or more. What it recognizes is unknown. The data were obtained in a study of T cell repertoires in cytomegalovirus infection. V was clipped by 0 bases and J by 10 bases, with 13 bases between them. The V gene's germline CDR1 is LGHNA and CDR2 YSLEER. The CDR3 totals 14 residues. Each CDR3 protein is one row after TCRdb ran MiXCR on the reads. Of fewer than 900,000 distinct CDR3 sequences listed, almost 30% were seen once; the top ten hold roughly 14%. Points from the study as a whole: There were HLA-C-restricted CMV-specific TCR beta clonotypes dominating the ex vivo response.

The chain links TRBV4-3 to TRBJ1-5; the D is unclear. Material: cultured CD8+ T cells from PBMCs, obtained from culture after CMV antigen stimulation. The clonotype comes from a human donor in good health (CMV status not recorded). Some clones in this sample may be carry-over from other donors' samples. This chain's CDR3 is CASSQEIRQPPQHF. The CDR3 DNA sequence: TGCGCCAGCAGCCAAGAAATCCGGCAGCCTCCCCAGCATTTT.